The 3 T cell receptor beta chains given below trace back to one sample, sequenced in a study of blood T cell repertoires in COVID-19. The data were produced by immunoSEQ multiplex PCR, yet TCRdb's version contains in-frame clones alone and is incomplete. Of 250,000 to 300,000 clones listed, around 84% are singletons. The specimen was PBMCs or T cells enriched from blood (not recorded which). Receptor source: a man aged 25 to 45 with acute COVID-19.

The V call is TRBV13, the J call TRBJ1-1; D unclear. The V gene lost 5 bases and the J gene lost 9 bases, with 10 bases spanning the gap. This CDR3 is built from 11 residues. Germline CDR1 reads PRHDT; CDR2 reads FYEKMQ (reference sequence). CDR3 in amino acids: CASSGPFQAFF. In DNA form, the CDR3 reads TGTGCCAGCAGCGGCCCCTTTCAAGCTTTCTTT.

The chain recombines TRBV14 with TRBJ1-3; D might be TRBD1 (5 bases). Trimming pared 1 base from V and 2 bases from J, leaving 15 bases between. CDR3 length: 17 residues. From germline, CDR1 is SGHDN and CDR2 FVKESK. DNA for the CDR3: TGTGCCAGCAGCCAAGCGTTGGGGGGAGACCCTGGAAACACCATATATTTT. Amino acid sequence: CASSQALGGDPGNTIYF.

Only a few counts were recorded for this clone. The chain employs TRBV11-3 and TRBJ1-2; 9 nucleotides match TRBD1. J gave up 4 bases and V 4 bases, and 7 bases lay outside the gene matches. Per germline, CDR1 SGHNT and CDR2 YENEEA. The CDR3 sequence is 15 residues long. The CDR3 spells CASSSGTGRPYGYTF. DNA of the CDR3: TGTGCCAGCAGCTCCGGGACAGGGAGACCCTATGGCTACACCTTC.